The entry below describes one TCR beta chain. The data are from a study of blood T cell repertoires in COVID-19. Turning to the study itself: The origin of the acute and convalescent COVID-19 samples was the United States, Italy and Spain.

There are 16 residues in the CDR3. Germline loops: CDR1 SGHAT, CDR2 FQNNGV. V lost 5 bases, J lost 3 bases, and 7 bases stayed unmatched. Sequenced by immunoSEQ multiplex PCR; TCRdb stores in-frame clones only, minus some. The data contain 160,000 or so clones, around 80% of them singletons. What was sequenced was peripheral blood. The gene calls are TRBV11-2 and TRBJ2-3; TRBD2 matches 11 bases. This receptor was taken from a man in his 60s with acute or convalescent COVID-19. CDR3 amino acids: CASSRGTSGYTDTQYF. The CDR3 nucleotides are TGTGCCAGCAGCCGAGGGACTAGCGGTTATACAGATACGCAGTATTTT.